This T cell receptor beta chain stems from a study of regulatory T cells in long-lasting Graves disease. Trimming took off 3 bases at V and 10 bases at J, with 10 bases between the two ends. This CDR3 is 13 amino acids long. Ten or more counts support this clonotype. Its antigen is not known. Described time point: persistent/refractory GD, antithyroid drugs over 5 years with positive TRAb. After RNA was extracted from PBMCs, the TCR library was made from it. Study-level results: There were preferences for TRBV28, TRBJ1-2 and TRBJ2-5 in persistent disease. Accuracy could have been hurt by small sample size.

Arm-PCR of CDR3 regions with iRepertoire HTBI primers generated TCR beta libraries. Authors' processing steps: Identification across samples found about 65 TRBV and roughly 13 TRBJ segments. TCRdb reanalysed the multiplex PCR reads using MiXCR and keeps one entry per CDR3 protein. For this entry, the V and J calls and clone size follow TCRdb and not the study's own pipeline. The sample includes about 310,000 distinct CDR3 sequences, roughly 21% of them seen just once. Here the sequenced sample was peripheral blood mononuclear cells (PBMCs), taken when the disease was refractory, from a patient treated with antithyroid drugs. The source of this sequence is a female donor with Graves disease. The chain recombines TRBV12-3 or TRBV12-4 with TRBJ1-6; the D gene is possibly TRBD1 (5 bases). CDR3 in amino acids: CASSFRGWSPLHF. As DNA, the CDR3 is TGTGCCAGCAGTTTTAGGGGTTGGTCACCCCTCCACTTT.